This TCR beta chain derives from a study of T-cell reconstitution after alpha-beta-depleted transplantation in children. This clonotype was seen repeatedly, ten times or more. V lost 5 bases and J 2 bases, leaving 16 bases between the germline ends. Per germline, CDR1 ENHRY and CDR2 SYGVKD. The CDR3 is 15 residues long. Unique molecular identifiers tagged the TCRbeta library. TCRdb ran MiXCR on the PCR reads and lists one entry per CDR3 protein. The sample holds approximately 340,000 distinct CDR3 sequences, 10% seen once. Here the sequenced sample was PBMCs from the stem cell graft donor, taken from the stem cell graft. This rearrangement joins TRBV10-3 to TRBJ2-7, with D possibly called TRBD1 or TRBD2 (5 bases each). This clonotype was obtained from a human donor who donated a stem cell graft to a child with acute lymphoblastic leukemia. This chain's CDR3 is CAISPGPRITYEQYF. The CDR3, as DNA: TGTGCCATCAGTCCGGGACCTCGAATTACCTACGAGCAGTACTTC.